A selection of T cell receptor beta chains follows, all from one sample in a study of CD8+ T cells in alopecia areata. Libraries were prepared by immunoSEQ multiplex PCR; TCRdb keeps only in-frame clonotypes and omits some of them. The table includes some 150,000 clones, 70% to 90% detected once. The sample was CD8+ T cells sorted from blood, taken at week 4, from a patient treated with tofacitinib. The receptors were sampled from a human donor with alopecia areata. CDR3s include the opening cysteine and the closing phenylalanine or tryptophan. Each record gives: D gene, J gene, clone size, V gene, CDR3 DNA, CDR3 protein. A D gene is named only where the DNA matches it firmly. Size is stated for part of the rows, as once, few or many counts, or as a class when the clone is expanded.

D: -; J: TRBJ2-7; size: -; V: TRBV27; DNA: TGTGCCAGCAGTTCAACCTCCGGGACGAGCTCCTACGAGCAGTACTTC; CDR3: CASSSTSGTSSYEQYF
D: -; J: TRBJ1-1; size: -; V: TRBV6-1; DNA: TGTGCCAGCTCGGGGATTGAGCCTGAAGCTTTCTTT; CDR3: CASSGIEPEAFF
D: TRBD2; J: TRBJ2-7; size: -; V: TRBV29-1; DNA: TGCAGCGTTGTCGGGGGGAGCGAGCAGTACTTC; CDR3: CSVVGGSEQYF
D: -; J: TRBJ1-5; size: -; V: TRBV27; DNA: TGTGCCAGCAGTTTTTCTCCTAGCAATCAGCCCCAGCATTTT; CDR3: CASSFSPSNQPQHF
D: TRBD1; J: TRBJ2-5; size: -; V: TRBV18; DNA: TGTGCCAGCTCACACTACAGGGGGCGCAGGGAAGAGACCCAGTACTTC; CDR3: CASSHYRGRREETQYF
D: TRBD1; J: TRBJ2-2; size: -; V: TRBV7-9; DNA: TGTGCCAGCAGCCCGCCACAGGGGTGGAGCACCGGGGAGCTGTTTTTT; CDR3: CASSPPQGWSTGELFF
D: TRBD1; J: TRBJ2-1; size: -; V: TRBV11-2; DNA: TGTGCCAGCACTCTCGAGGGGGCTACCTACAATGAGCAGTTCTTC; CDR3: CASTLEGATYNEQFF
D: -; J: TRBJ1-5; size: -; V: TRBV7-8; DNA: TGTGCCAGCAGCTTAGAATCGGGGGGCTGGCAGCCCCAGCATTTT; CDR3: CASSLESGGWQPQHF
D: -; J: TRBJ1-2; size: -; V: TRBV2; DNA: TGTGCCAGCAGTGAATTCGCAAACCCCAACTATGGCTACACCTTC; CDR3: CASSEFANPNYGYTF
D: TRBD2; J: TRBJ2-1; size: once; V: TRBV25-1; DNA: TGTGCCAGCATTAGCGGGAGTTCGAATGAGCAGTTCTTC; CDR3: CASISGSSNEQFF
D: -; J: TRBJ2-1; size: few; V: TRBV7-9; DNA: TGTGCCAGCAGCACCCTCGCGGGACAAACTTCACACAATGAGCAGTTCTTC; CDR3: CASSTLAGQTSHNEQFF
D: -; J: TRBJ1-4; size: -; V: TRBV5-1; DNA: TGCGCCAGCAGCCTCGGGACATTCGCGGAAAATGAAAAACTGTTTTTT; CDR3: CASSLGTFAENEKLFF
D: TRBD1; J: TRBJ2-1; size: -; V: TRBV7-9; DNA: TGTGCCAGCAGCCACCCGGGACAGGAAAACAATGAGCAGTTCTTC; CDR3: CASSHPGQENNEQFF
D: -; J: TRBJ2-7; size: -; V: TRBV13; DNA: TGTGCCAGCAGCAGGGGGGACAGCCAGTACGAGCAGTACTTC; CDR3: CASSRGDSQYEQYF
D: -; J: TRBJ2-2; size: -; V: TRBV9; DNA: TGTGCCAGCAGCGTAGTGCAGGGGCTAAACACCGGGGAGCTGTTTTTT; CDR3: CASSVVQGLNTGELFF
D: -; J: TRBJ2-7; size: -; V: TRBV4-1; DNA: TGCGCCAGCAGCCAAGATGACCGCTACGAGCAGTACTTC; CDR3: CASSQDDRYEQYF
D: TRBD1; J: TRBJ2-3; size: -; V: TRBV18; DNA: TGTGCCAGCTCAGAACAGGGGATAGCGGATACGCAGTATTTT; CDR3: CASSEQGIADTQYF
D: -; J: TRBJ2-7; size: -; V: TRBV27; DNA: TGTGCCAGCAGTTCAGGGCGATCCTACGAGCAGTACTTC; CDR3: CASSSGRSYEQYF
D: -; J: TRBJ2-3; size: -; V: TRBV7-9; DNA: TGTGCCAGCAGCGCGGACTCGACAGATACGCAGTATTTT; CDR3: CASSADSTDTQYF
D: -; J: TRBJ2-3; size: once; V: TRBV7-9; DNA: TGTGCCAGCAGCTTCCAGGGAGGAAACACAGATACGCAGTATTTT; CDR3: CASSFQGGNTDTQYF
D: TRBD1; J: TRBJ2-1; size: -; V: TRBV27; DNA: TGTGCCAGCAGTCACGGACAGGGCTCCTATGAGCAGTTCTTC; CDR3: CASSHGQGSYEQFF
D: -; J: TRBJ2-2; size: -; V: TRBV7-9; DNA: TGTGCCAGCACCCCGGTGGGCAGGGACACCGGGGAGCTGTTTTTT; CDR3: CASTPVGRDTGELFF
D: -; J: TRBJ1-4; size: -; V: TRBV6-5; DNA: TGTGCCAGCAAAGGTTCGGTCCCTAATGAAAAACTGTTTTTT; CDR3: CASKGSVPNEKLFF
D: -; J: TRBJ2-7; size: -; V: TRBV6-1; DNA: TGTGCCAGCAGTGAAAGAGTATTGGCGCGCGAGCAGTACTTC; CDR3: CASSERVLAREQYF
D: TRBD2; J: TRBJ2-5; size: -; V: TRBV19; DNA: TGTGCCAGTAGTTCCTCAGGACTAGCGGGAGCCCTACAAGAGACCCAGTACTTC; CDR3: CASSSSGLAGALQETQYF
D: -; J: TRBJ1-1; size: -; V: TRBV4-1; DNA: TGCGCCAGCAGCCCGACGGTGAACACTGAAGCTTTCTTT; CDR3: CASSPTVNTEAFF
D: TRBD2; J: TRBJ2-1; size: once; V: TRBV6-7; DNA: TGTGCCAGCAACAAAGGACTAGCGGACAATGAGCAGTTCTTC; CDR3: CASNKGLADNEQFF
D: -; J: TRBJ2-7; size: -; V: TRBV6-5; DNA: TGTGCCAGCAGTTTCCGGACACTTAGCTCCTACGAGCAGTACTTC; CDR3: CASSFRTLSSYEQYF
D: TRBD2; J: TRBJ2-3; size: -; V: TRBV7-3; DNA: TGTGCCAGCAGCTTAAATGGCGGGAGGGCCGTAGGGACAGATACGCAGTATTTT; CDR3: CASSLNGGRAVGTDTQYF
D: -; J: TRBJ2-7; size: -; V: TRBV28; DNA: TGTGCCAGCACTTACGGAGTGGGGGGCTCCTACGAGCAGTACTTC; CDR3: CASTYGVGGSYEQYF
D: -; J: TRBJ2-5; size: -; V: TRBV5-6; DNA: TGTGCCAGCAGCTTGGTGGTAGCCCAAGAGACCCAGTACTTC; CDR3: CASSLVVAQETQYF
D: -; J: TRBJ2-2; size: -; V: TRBV5-6; DNA: TGTGCCAGCAGCTCAACTCAGGGAGTGTACACCGGGGAGCTGTTTTTT; CDR3: CASSSTQGVYTGELFF
D: -; J: TRBJ2-7; size: once; V: TRBV7-9; DNA: TGTGCCAGCAGCCGGGGGACAGCACTCTCCTACGAGCAGTACTTC; CDR3: CASSRGTALSYEQYF
D: -; J: TRBJ1-1; size: -; V: TRBV27; DNA: TGTGCCAGCAGTCCCACCCTTATGAACACTGAAGCTTTCTTT; CDR3: CASSPTLMNTEAFF
D: TRBD1; J: TRBJ1-5; size: once; V: TRBV7-9; DNA: TGTGCCAGCAGCTATACAGGGGGGGATCAGCCCCAGCATTTT; CDR3: CASSYTGGDQPQHF
D: -; J: TRBJ2-7; size: -; V: TRBV7-9; DNA: TGTGCCAGCAGCTTACCCAGTAGGATATCCGAGCAGTACTTC; CDR3: CASSLPSRISEQYF
D: -; J: TRBJ2-3; size: -; V: TRBV5-1; DNA: TGCGCCAGCAGCTCCCTGCCGGTGGATACGCAGTATTTT; CDR3: CASSSLPVDTQYF
D: -; J: TRBJ2-3; size: -; V: TRBV5-1; DNA: TGCGCCAGCAGCTCCCGGACTAGGGGGGAGGAAGGAGATACGCAGTATTTT; CDR3: CASSSRTRGEEGDTQYF
D: -; J: TRBJ2-1; size: -; V: TRBV27; DNA: TGTGCCAGCAGTTTGACAGGAAACAATGAGCAGTTCTTC; CDR3: CASSLTGNNEQFF
D: -; J: TRBJ2-3; size: once; V: TRBV2; DNA: TGTGCCAGCAATCTACGGGGCCTATTGGATACGCAGTATTTT; CDR3: CASNLRGLLDTQYF
D: TRBD1; J: TRBJ2-7; size: once; V: TRBV11-2; DNA: TGTGCCAGCAGCCTCGGACAGGGGGGCTACGAGCAGTACTTC; CDR3: CASSLGQGGYEQYF
D: -; J: TRBJ2-7; size: -; V: TRBV4-1; DNA: TGCGCCAGCAGCCAAACTAGCTCCTACGAGCAGTACTTC; CDR3: CASSQTSSYEQYF
D: -; J: TRBJ2-7; size: -; V: TRBV9; DNA: TGTGCCAGCAGCGTAGATTGGGTACAGTCCTACGAGCAGTACTTC; CDR3: CASSVDWVQSYEQYF
D: -; J: TRBJ2-7; size: once; V: TRBV6-5; DNA: TGTGCCAGCAGTTTGACACCCGACCTAACCTCCTACGAGCAGTACTTC; CDR3: CASSLTPDLTSYEQYF
D: -; J: TRBJ2-7; size: -; V: TRBV25-1; DNA: TGTGCCAGCAGTGTAGGGGTCGAGCAGTACTTC; CDR3: CASSVGVEQYF
D: -; J: TRBJ2-7; size: -; V: TRBV29-1; DNA: TGCAGCGTTGAAGTGGTGGGTAACGAGCAGTACTTC; CDR3: CSVEVVGNEQYF
D: -; J: TRBJ1-3; size: -; V: TRBV4-1; DNA: TGCGCCAGCAGCCAAGTAGTACTCTCTGGAAACACCATATATTTT; CDR3: CASSQVVLSGNTIYF
D: -; J: TRBJ2-2; size: -; V: TRBV30; DNA: TGTGCCTGTTCCCCCGAGAACACCGGGGAGCTGTTTTTT; CDR3: CACSPENTGELFF
D: -; J: TRBJ1-3; size: -; V: TRBV6-1; DNA: TGTGCCAGCATTCTAGGGAACACCATATATTTT; CDR3: CASILGNTIYF
D: -; J: TRBJ1-1; size: -; V: TRBV7-9; DNA: TGTGCCAGCAGCTTAGAAGCAGTTAGTACTGAAGCTTTCTTT; CDR3: CASSLEAVSTEAFF